One sample yielded the 22 T cell receptor beta chains listed below, sequenced in a study of T cell changes during pregnancy in multiple sclerosis. Sequenced by immunoSEQ multiplex PCR; TCRdb stores in-frame clones only, minus some. The repertoire holds about 120,000 clones, with 85% to 95% as singletons. Sequenced material: peripheral blood, taken before pregnancy. These receptors came from a female donor with multiple sclerosis, enrolled in a pregnancy study.

The rearrangement uses TRBV2 and TRBJ1-3, with D unclear. Germline V gene lookup returns CDR1 SNHLY and CDR2 FYNNEI. V lost 6 bases, J lost 0 bases, and 15 bases lay in between. The CDR3 runs to 16 residues. CDR3: CASRNLDLDSGNTIYF. The CDR3 region has the DNA TGTGCCAGCAGAAATCTCGACCTAGACTCTGGAAACACCATATATTTT.

The chain carries TRBV7-9 and TRBJ2-7, with D perhaps TRBD1 (6 bases). CDR1 and CDR2 (germline): SEHNR, FQNEAQ (reference sequence). This CDR3 comprises 14 residues. V dropped 2 bases and J dropped 3 bases, with 11 bases sitting between them. The CDR3 region has the DNA TGTGCCAGCAGCTTACGTGACAGGTTCTACGAGCAGTACTTC. It is translated as CASSLRDRFYEQYF.

The gene calls are TRBV2 and TRBJ1-5; a weak D match, TRBD1 (5 bases). Germline CDR1 reads SNHLY; CDR2 reads FYNNEI. The CDR3 runs 13 residues. Trimming removed 6 bases from V and 2 bases from J, with 8 bases in between. The CDR3 spells CASRTTGNQPQHF. The CDR3 DNA sequence: TGTGCCAGCAGAACGACAGGCAATCAGCCCCAGCATTTT.

The chain uses TRBV7-3 and TRBJ2-1; 8 bases line up with TRBD2. CDR3 length: 14 residues. In germline, CDR1 is SGHTA, CDR2 FQGTGA. The V and J ends lost 5 bases and 6 bases, in that order; junction bases with no gene match: 6. The CDR3 is CASSPGGGTNEQFF. In DNA, the CDR3 is TGTGCCAGCAGCCCCGGGGGGGGCACCAATGAGCAGTTCTTC.

This clone came up once. The chain has TRBV5-6 and TRBJ1-1, with D perhaps matching TRBD1 (6 bases). The CDR3 runs to 15 residues. V dropped 2 bases and J dropped 2 bases, with 13 bases sitting between them. From germline, CDR1 is SGHDT and CDR2 YYEEEE. The CDR3 region has the DNA TGTGCCAGCAGCTTTGAGACAGGCCGCAACACTGAAGCTTTCTTT. This translates into CASSFETGRNTEAFF.

DNA for the CDR3: TGTGCCAGCCTGGTAGCGGGGGGCACCGGGGAGCTGTTTTTT. Translated, it gives CASLVAGGTGELFF. The chain recombines TRBV6-1 with TRBJ2-2; 10 bases agree with TRBD2. This CDR3 region has 14 residues. V lost 8 bases and J lost 4; bases outside the gene matches: 4. Germline V gives CDR1 MNHNS, CDR2 SASEGT.

This chain links TRBV9 with TRBJ2-3; the D gene is possibly TRBD1 (5 bases). The germline V and J ends were trimmed by 4 bases and 2 bases, with 14 bases remaining between them. This CDR3 spans 15 amino acids. Germline V gene sequence: CDR1 SGDLS, CDR2 YYNGEE. The DNA of the CDR3 is TGTGCCAGCAGCTCCCGGGCAGGGATCACAGATACGCAGTATTTT. This sequence encodes CASSSRAGITDTQYF.

The chain carries TRBV11-3 and TRBJ2-2; 7 nucleotides match TRBD1. The CDR3 is 16 amino acids. The germline V gene has CDR1 SGHNT and CDR2 YENEEA. J was trimmed by 7 bases and V by 0 bases; bases with no gene match: 8. This chain's CDR3 is CASSLDPGQDLGELFF. The CDR3 DNA reads as TGTGCCAGCAGCTTAGATCCAGGACAGGACCTCGGGGAGCTGTTTTTT.

The chain has TRBV19 and TRBJ1-1; possible D gene TRBD1, 5 bases. The germline V gene encodes CDR1 LNHDA and CDR2 SQIVND (reference sequence). V was shortened by 5 bases and J by 0 bases, with 10 bases between the two germline ends. This CDR3 is 14 amino acids long. CDR3 sequence (DNA): TGTGCCAGTAGTGAGGGACTCATGAACACTGAAGCTTTCTTT. This codes for CASSEGLMNTEAFF.

CDR3 sequence: CAIRGLAGVNEQFF. The CDR3 nucleotides are TGTGCCATCAGGGGACTAGCGGGGGTCAATGAGCAGTTCTTC. The chain carries TRBV10-3 and TRBJ2-1, with TRBD2 matching 14 bases. The CDR3 totals 14 residues. V dropped 6 bases and J dropped 6; count of bases not matched to a gene: 1. Germline V CDR1 and CDR2: ENHRY, SYGVKD.

The genes are TRBV6-1 and TRBJ1-2; TRBD1 matches at 10 bases. The germline V gene has CDR1 MNHNS and CDR2 SASEGT. The CDR3 sequence is 15 residues long. V trimming: 6 bases; J trimming: 8 bases; junction bases outside the gene matches: 12. The DNA of the CDR3 is TGTGCCAGCAGCCGAGAACCGGGACAGGGGATCGGCTACACCTTC. This codes for CASSREPGQGIGYTF.

The V gene is TRBV29-1, the J gene TRBJ2-1; 14 bases map to TRBD2. V was pared by 6 bases and J by 2 bases, with 3 bases of the junction left unmatched. This CDR3 is 15 amino acids long. Germline lookup yields CDR1 SQVTM and CDR2 ANQGSEA. The CDR3 reads CSVMTSGGAYNEQFF. DNA of the CDR3: TGCAGCGTGATGACTAGCGGGGGGGCCTACAATGAGCAGTTCTTC.

The chain has TRBV30 and TRBJ2-2, with TRBD2 as a possible D gene (5 bases). The CDR3 runs 17 residues. Deletions cut 6 bases from V and 3 bases from J, with 23 bases between. The germline gives CDR1 GTSNPN, CDR2 SVGIG (reference sequence). CDR3: CACRCKRGGPDTGELFF. CDR3 nucleotides: TGTGCCTGCCGTTGTAAACGGGGTGGCCCTGACACCGGGGAGCTGTTTTTT.

This rearrangement joins TRBV5-1 to TRBJ1-2, with D perhaps TRBD1 (5 bases). CDR3 size: 14 residues. CDR1 and CDR2 (germline): SGHRS, YFSETQ. With 1 base removed from V and 2 bases from J, the gap between germline ends came to 9 bases. CDR3: CASSLTQGNYGYTF. CDR3 in DNA: TGCGCCAGCAGCTTGACGCAGGGCAACTATGGCTACACCTTC.

Only a few counts were recorded for this clone. This chain uses TRBV18 with TRBJ1-1; no clear D. V lost 6 bases to trimming and J lost 0 bases, with 11 bases between them. The CDR3 consists of 14 residues. The V gene's germline CDR1 is KGHSH and CDR2 LQKENI. CDR3 in DNA: TGTGCCAGCTCTCTTGGGCCGATGAACACTGAAGCTTTCTTT. As protein: CASSLGPMNTEAFF.

The gene calls are TRBV6-5 and TRBJ2-3, with no clear D. The CDR3 runs to 12 residues. V was trimmed by 6 bases and J by 0 bases, leaving 4 bases between them. Germline CDR1 reads MNHEY; CDR2 reads SVGAGI. The CDR3: CASSRSTDTQYF. The CDR3 DNA reads TGTGCCAGCAGCCGGAGCACAGATACGCAGTATTTT.

The chain carries TRBV10-3 and TRBJ2-3, with 8 bases matching TRBD1. Trimming at V came to 4 bases and at J to 1 base, leaving 1 base not matched to a gene. Germline V lookup: CDR1 ENHRY, CDR2 SYGVKD. The CDR3 runs 14 residues. The CDR3 DNA is TGTGCCATCAGTGCGGACAGGGGCACAGATACGCAGTATTTT. Protein: CAISADRGTDTQYF.

This clone was detected only once. CDR3 in amino acids: CSVLWTANQPQHF. CDR3 DNA: TGCAGCGTTCTATGGACAGCGAATCAGCCCCAGCATTTT. The rearrangement links TRBV29-1 to TRBJ1-5, with a weak D call TRBD1 (6 bases). Germline V gene data show CDR1 as SQVTM and CDR2 as ANQGSEA. Trimming pared 5 bases from V and 4 bases from J, leaving 12 bases between. The CDR3 is made up of 13 amino acids. Drawing the rest from reference TRBV29-1 and TRBJ1-5, the complete variable domain is SAVISQKPSRDICQRGTSLTIQCQVDSQVTMMFWYRQQPGQSLTLIATANQGSEATYESGFVIDKFPISRPNLTFSTLTVSNMSPEDSSIYLCSVLWTANQPQHFGDGTRLSIL.

The chain recombines TRBV15 with TRBJ1-1; D remains ambiguous. Between the trimmed V and J ends, which lost 0 bases and 3 bases, there was a span of 14 bases. Germline CDR1 and CDR2: LNHNV and YYDKDF (reference sequence). This CDR3 spans 16 amino acids. CDR3 DNA: TGTGCCACCAGCAGAGAGGTTGCCAGGTTGGACACTGAAGCTTTCTTT. Encoded protein: CATSREVARLDTEAFF. The entire variable domain, with the rest obtained from reference TRBV15 and TRBJ1-1, is as follows: DAMVIQNPRYQVTQFGKPVTLSCSQTLNHNVMYWYQQKSSQAPKLLFHYYDKDFNNEADTPDNFQSRRPNTSFCFLDIRSPGLGDTAMYLCATSREVARLDTEAFFGQGTRLTVV.

On this clone: At one of its ends the junction is not consistent with the germline gene, which may arise from a read error. The rearrangement uses TRBV5-1 and TRBJ1-6; no firm D call. The CDR3 has 15 residues. CDR1 is SGHRS and CDR2 is YFSETQ in the germline V gene. The CDR3: CASSLGPSDNSPLHF. The DNA for the CDR3 is TGCGCCAGCAGCTTGGGGCCCTCCGATAATTCACCCCTCCACTTT.

The chain is built from TRBV7-8 and TRBJ1-2; the D gene is possibly TRBD1 (5 bases). The CDR3 consists of 13 residues. Trimming removed 5 bases at V and 4 bases at J, with 11 bases between. Germline CDR1 and CDR2: SGHVS and FQNEAQ. CDR3 sequence (DNA): TGTGCCAGCAGCGTCAGGGTAGGCTATGGCTACACCTTC. Amino acid sequence: CASSVRVGYGYTF.

The rearrangement links TRBV7-8 to TRBJ2-3, with TRBD2 matching over 8 bases. Germline CDR1 and CDR2: SGHVS and FQNEAQ. This CDR3 region has 19 residues. V was clipped by 4 bases and J by 10 bases; unmatched bases: 25. The chain's CDR3 is CASSSLSRTGSFDGGAQYF. Written as DNA, the CDR3 is TGTGCCAGCAGCTCCCTCTCCCGGACTGGCAGTTTTGACGGGGGGGCGCAGTATTTT.